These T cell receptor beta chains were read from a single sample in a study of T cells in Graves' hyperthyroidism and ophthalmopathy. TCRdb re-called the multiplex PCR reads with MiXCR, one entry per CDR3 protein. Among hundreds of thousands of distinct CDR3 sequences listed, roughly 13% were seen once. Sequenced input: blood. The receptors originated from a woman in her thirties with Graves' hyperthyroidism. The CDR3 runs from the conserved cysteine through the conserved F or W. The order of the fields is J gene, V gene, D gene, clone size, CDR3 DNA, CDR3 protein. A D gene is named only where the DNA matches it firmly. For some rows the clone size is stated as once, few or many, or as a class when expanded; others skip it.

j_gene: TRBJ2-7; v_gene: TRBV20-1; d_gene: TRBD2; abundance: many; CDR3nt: TGCAGTGCTAGGGTTGTAGGGCGGGAGGAAGGGGCCTACGAGCAGTACTTC; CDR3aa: CSARVVGREEGAYEQYF
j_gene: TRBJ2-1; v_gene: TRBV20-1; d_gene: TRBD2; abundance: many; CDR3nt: TGCAGTGCTATCCAGGGAGCGGCTAGCGGGAACAATGAGCAGTTCTTC; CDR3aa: CSAIQGAASGNNEQFF
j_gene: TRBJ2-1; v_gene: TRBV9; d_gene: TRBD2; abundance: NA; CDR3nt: TGTGCCAGCAGCGTGACTAGCGGGAACAATGAGCAGTTCTTC; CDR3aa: CASSVTSGNNEQFF
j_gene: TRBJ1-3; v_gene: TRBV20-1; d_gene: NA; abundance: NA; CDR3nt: TGCAGTGCGACGGATTACCCTGGAAACACCATATATTTT; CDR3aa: CSATDYPGNTIYF
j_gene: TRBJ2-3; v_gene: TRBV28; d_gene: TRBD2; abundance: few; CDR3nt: TGTGCCAGCAGTTCCCCCGGGACAGGGTGGACTAGCGGGAGTCCCGTCACAGATACGCAGTATTTT; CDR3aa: CASSSPGTGWTSGSPVTDTQYF
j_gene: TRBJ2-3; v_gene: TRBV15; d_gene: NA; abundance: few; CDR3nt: TGTGCCACCAGCAACCCCATACGGAGTACGCAGTATTTT; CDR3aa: CATSNPIRSTQYF
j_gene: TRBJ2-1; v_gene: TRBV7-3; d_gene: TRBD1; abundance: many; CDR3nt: TGTGCCAGCAGCCCACAGGGGGGTGAGCAGTTCTTC; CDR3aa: CASSPQGGEQFF
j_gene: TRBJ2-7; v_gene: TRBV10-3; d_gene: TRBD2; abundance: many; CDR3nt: TGTGCCACGGCGTCCTCGCTAGCGGGAGACTCCTACGAGCAGTACTTC; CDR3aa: CATASSLAGDSYEQYF
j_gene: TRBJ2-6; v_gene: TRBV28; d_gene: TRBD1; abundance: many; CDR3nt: TGTGCCAGCAGTCTTAGACAGGGGGCGGCTGGGGCCAACGTCCTGACTTTC; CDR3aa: CASSLRQGAAGANVLTF
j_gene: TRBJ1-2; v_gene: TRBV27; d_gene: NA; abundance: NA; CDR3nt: TGTGCCAGCAGTTTTTCCCTACATGGCTACACCTTC; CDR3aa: CASSFSLHGYTF
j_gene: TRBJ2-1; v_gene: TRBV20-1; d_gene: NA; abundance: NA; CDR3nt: TGCAGTGTCCGGCCGAGGCAGTTCTTC; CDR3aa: CSVRPRQFF
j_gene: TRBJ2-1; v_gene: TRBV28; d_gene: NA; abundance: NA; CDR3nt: TGTGCCAGCAGTATTAAACTCAGGGGATGGGAGCAGTTCTTC; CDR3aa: CASSIKLRGWEQFF
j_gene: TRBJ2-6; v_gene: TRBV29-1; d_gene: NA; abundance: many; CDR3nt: TGCAGCGTTGAAGTAAGTCAGGGGTCCGGGGCCAACGTCCTGACTTTC; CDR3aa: CSVEVSQGSGANVLTF
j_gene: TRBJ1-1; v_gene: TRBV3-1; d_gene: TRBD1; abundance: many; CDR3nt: TGTGCCAGCAGCCCCCGGGGACAGGGCCGGTCTAGCACTGAAGCTTTCTTT; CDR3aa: CASSPRGQGRSSTEAFF
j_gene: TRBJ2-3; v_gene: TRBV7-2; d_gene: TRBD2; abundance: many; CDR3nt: TGTGCCAGCAGCGTGCAGACGGGACTAGTAGCAGATACGCAGTATTTT; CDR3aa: CASSVQTGLVADTQYF
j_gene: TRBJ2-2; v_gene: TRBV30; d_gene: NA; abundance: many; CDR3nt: TGTGCCTGGAGGTTCGGAGCGGGCACCGGGGAGCTGTTTTTT; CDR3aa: CAWRFGAGTGELFF
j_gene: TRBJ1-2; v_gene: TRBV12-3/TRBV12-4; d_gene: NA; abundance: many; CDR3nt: TGTGCCAGCAGTTTCACCCAGGGGTATGGCTACACCTTC; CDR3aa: CASSFTQGYGYTF
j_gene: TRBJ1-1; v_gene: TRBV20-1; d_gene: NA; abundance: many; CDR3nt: TGCAGTGCTCACCTTGACCGAATAAAGGGTCGTGAAGCTTTCTTT; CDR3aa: CSAHLDRIKGREAFF
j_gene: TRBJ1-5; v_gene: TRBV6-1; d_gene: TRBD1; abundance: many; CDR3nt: TGTGCCAGCAGTCTGACAGGGTACCAGCCCCAGCATTTT; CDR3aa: CASSLTGYQPQHF
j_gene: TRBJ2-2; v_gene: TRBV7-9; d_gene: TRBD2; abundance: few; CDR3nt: TGTGCCAGCAGCCCACCACGGCGGGAGATCACCGGGGAGCTGTTTTTT; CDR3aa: CASSPPRREITGELFF
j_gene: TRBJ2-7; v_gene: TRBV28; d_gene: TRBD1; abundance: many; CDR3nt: TGTGCCAGCAGTCCCCCCCAGGGGGTAGTGGACGAGCAGTACTTC; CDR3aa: CASSPPQGVVDEQYF
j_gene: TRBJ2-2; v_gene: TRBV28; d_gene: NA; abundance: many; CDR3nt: TGTGCCAGCAGTTTCCCAGGGCGGAACACCGGGGAGCTGTTTTTT; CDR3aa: CASSFPGRNTGELFF
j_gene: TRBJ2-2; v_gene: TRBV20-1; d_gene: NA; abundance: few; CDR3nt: TGCAGTGCTACCGGTACTCCGAACACCGGGGAGCTGTTTTTT; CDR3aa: CSATGTPNTGELFF
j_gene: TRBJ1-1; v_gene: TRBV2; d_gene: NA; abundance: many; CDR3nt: TGTGCCACCGACCGGGGACCTGAAGCTTTCTTT; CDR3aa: CATDRGPEAFF
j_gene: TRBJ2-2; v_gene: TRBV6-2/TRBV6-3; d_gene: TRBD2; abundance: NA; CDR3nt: TGTGCCAGCAGCAACATACTTAAGCGGGAGGGTTTCGGCGGGGAGCTGTTTTTT; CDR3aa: CASSNILKREGFGGELFF
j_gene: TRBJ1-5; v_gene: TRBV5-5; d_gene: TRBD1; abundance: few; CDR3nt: TGTGCCAGCAGCTTGGTGGGACAGGGTTTGGGTCAGCCCCAGCATTTT; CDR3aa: CASSLVGQGLGQPQHF
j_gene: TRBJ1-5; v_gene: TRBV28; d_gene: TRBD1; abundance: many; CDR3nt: TGTGCCAGCACCGGTGGGACAGGGGGCAATCAGCCCCAGCATTTT; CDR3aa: CASTGGTGGNQPQHF
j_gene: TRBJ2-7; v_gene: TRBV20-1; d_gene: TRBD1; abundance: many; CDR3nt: TGCAGTGCTACCGAGACAGGGCCCCTCTACGAGCAGTACTTC; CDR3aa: CSATETGPLYEQYF
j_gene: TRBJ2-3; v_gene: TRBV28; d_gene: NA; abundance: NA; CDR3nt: TGTGCCACCACCAGGGGGGCGGGAGATACGCAGTATTTT; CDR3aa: CATTRGAGDTQYF
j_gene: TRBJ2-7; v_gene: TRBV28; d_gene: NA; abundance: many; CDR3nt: TGTGCCAGCAGGCCCCCAGCGGGCTACGAGCAGTACTTC; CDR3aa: CASRPPAGYEQYF
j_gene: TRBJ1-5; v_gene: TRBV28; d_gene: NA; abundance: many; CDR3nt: TGTGCCAGCAGTTCATGGGGGCTTGGTCAGCCCCAGCATTTT; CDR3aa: CASSSWGLGQPQHF
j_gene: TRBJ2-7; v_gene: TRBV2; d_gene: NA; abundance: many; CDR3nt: TGTGCCAGCAGTGAAGAGTACGAGCAGTACTTC; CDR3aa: CASSEEYEQYF
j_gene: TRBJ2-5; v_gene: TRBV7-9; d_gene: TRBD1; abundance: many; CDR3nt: TGTGCCTTCCGAACAGGGGGCTTGGAGACCCAGTACTTC; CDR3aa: CAFRTGGLETQYF
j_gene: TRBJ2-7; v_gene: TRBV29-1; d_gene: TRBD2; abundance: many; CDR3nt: TGCAGCGTAATGACTAGCGGGAGGGCGGCCCACGAGCAGTACTTC; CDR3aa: CSVMTSGRAAHEQYF
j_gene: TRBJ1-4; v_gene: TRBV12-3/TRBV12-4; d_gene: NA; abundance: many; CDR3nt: TGTGCCAGCAGTCAAAGCAGGACGGAGCTTAATGAAAAACTGTTTTTT; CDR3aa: CASSQSRTELNEKLFF
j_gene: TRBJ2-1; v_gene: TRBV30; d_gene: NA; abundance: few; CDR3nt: TGTGCCTGGAGTAGGGACAATGAGCAGTTCTTC; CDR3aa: CAWSRDNEQFF
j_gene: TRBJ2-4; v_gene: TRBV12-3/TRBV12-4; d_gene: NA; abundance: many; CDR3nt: TGTGCCAGCAGTTTAAGCTTGGGCAAAAACATTCAGTACTTC; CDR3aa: CASSLSLGKNIQYF
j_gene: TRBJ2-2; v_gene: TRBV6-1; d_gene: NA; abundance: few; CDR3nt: TGTGCCAGCAGTGATGCCACAGGGACCGGGGAGCTGTTTTTT; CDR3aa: CASSDATGTGELFF
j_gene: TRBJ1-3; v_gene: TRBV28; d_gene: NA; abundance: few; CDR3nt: TGTGCCAGCAGTTACCCCCTTAAGCCTGAGTTGGGAGGAAACACCATATATTTT; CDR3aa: CASSYPLKPELGGNTIYF
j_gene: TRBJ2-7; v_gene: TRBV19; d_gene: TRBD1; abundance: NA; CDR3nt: TGTGCCAGTAGTCTAAGGGGGCCTATCTTGACGGACTACGAGCAGTACTTC; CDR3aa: CASSLRGPILTDYEQYF
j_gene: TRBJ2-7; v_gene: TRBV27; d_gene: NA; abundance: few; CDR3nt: TGTGCCAGCAGTTTCCAGGCAGGGTCAGGCTACGAGCAGTACTTC; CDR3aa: CASSFQAGSGYEQYF
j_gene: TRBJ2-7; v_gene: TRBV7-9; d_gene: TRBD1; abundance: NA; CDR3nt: TGTGCCAGCAGCTCTCCGGGACAGGGGCACTACGAGCAGTACTTC; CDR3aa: CASSSPGQGHYEQYF
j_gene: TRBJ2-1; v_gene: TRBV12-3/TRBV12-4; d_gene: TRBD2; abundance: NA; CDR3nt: TGTGCCAGCAAGGCTAGCGGTACCTACAATGAACAGTTCTTC; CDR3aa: CASKASGTYNEQFF
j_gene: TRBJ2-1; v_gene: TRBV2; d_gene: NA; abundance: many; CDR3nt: TGTGCCAGCAGTGATGGGGGGAGGTACAATGAGCAGTTCTTC; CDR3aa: CASSDGGRYNEQFF
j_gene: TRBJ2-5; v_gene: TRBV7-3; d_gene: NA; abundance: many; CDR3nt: TGTGCCAGCAGCCCCAACGGTGGTGGTCTAGGTGGAGAGACCCAGTACTTC; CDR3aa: CASSPNGGGLGGETQYF
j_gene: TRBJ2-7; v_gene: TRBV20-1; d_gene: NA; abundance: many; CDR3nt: TGCAGTGCAATTAATTGGGACACTGAACAAGGGGTCTCCTACGAGCAGTACTTC; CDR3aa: CSAINWDTEQGVSYEQYF
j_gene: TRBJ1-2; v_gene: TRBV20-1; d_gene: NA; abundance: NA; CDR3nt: TGCAGTGCTAGTGCGTATGGCTACACCTTC; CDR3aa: CSASAYGYTF
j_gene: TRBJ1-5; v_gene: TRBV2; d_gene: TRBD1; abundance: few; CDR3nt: TGTGCCAGCAGTGGTACAGGGGGGGGTAGCAATCAGCCCCAGCATTTT; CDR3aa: CASSGTGGGSNQPQHF
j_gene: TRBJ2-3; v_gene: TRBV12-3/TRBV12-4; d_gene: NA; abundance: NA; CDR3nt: TGTGCCAGCACCCCCTTTCCCATGCTGACGCAGTATTTT; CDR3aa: CASTPFPMLTQYF
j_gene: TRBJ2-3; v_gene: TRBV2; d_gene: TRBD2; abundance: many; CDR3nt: TGTGCCAGCTCGGTCCCGACTAGCGGGACCTTGGACCTCACAGATACGCAGTATTTT; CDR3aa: CASSVPTSGTLDLTDTQYF
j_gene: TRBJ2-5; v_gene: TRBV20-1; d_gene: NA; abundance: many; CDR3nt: TGCAGTCCTTGGGGGGCCCAAGAGACCCAGTACTTC; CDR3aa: CSPWGAQETQYF
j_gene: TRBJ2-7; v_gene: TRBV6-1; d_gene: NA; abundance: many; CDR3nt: TGTGCCAGCAGTGGGGGGGAGATCCCAAACGAGCAGTACTTC; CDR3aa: CASSGGEIPNEQYF
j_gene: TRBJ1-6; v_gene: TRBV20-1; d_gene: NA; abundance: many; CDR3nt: TGCAGTGCTAAGGACAGCAGGGGAAGCTATTCACCCCTCCACTTT; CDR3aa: CSAKDSRGSYSPLHF
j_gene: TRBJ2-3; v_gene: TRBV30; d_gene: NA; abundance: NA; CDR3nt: TGTGCCTGGACTATTATGACTAGCACAGATACGCAGTATTTT; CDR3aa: CAWTIMTSTDTQYF
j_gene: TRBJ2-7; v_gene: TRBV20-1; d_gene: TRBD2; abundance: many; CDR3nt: TGCAGTGCCTACGCCCCGACTAGCGGGAAAAGCTACGAGCAGTACTTC; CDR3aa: CSAYAPTSGKSYEQYF
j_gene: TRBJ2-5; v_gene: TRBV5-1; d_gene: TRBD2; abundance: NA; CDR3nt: TGCGCCAGCCGGGGAGCTAGCGGGAGGTATGAGACCCAGTACTTC; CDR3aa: CASRGASGRYETQYF
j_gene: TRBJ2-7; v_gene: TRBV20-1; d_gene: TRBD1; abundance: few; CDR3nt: TGCAGTGCTAGACCACCCGGGACAGGGGGCTACGAGCAGTACTTC; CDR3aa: CSARPPGTGGYEQYF
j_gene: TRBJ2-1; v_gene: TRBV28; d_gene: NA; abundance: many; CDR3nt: TGTGCCAGCAGTGGGACGAATGAGCAGTTCTTC; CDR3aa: CASSGTNEQFF